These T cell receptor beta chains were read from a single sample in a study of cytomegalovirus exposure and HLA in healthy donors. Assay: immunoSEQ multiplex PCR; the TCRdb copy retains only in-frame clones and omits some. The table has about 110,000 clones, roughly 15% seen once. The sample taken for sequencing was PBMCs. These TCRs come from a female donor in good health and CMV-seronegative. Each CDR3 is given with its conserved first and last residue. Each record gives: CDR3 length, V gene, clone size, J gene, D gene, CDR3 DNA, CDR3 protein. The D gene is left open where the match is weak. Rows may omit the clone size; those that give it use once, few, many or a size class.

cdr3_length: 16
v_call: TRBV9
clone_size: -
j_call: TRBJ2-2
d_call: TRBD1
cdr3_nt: TGTGCCAGCAGCCCCCCGTCAGGGGGCGCGGCGGGGGAGCTGTTTTTT
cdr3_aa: CASSPPSGGAAGELFF

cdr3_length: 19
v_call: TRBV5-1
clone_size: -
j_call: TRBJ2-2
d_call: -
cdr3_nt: TGCGCCAGCAGCCTGGAGGGGTGGGGGGTACAAGTGAACACCGGGGAGCTGTTTTTT
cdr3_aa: CASSLEGWGVQVNTGELFF

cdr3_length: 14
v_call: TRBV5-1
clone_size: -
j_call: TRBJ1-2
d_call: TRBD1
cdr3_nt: TGCGCCAGCAGATCGGAGGGGGCGTTGGAGGGCTACACCTTC
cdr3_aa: CASRSEGALEGYTF

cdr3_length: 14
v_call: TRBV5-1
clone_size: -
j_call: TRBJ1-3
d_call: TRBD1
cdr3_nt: TGCGCCAGCAGTGACAGGGGGCTTGGAAACACCATATATTTT
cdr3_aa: CASSDRGLGNTIYF

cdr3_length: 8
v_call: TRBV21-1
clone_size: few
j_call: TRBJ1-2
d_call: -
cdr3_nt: TGTGCCAGCCGTGGCTACACCTTC
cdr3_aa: CASRGYTF

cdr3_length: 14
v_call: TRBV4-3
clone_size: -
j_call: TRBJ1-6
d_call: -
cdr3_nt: TGCGCCAGCAGCCAAGCGGGATATAATTCACCCCTCCACTTT
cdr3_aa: CASSQAGYNSPLHF

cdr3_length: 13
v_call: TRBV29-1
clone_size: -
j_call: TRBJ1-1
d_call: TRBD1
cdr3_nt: TGCAGCAGCCGGGGACAGTTGAACACTGAAGCTTTCTTT
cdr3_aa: CSSRGQLNTEAFF

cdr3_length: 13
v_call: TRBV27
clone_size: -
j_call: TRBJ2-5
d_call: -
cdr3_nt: TGTGCCAGCAGCCACCTCCAGGGGGAGACCCAGTACTTC
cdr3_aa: CASSHLQGETQYF

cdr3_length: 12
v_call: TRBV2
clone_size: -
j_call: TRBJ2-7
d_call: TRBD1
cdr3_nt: TGTGCCAGCACGGACAGGAACTACGAGCAGTACTTC
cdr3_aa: CASTDRNYEQYF

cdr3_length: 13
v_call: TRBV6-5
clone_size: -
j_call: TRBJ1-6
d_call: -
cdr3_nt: TGTGCCAGCAGGATAACTAGAAATTCACCCCTCCACTTT
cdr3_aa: CASRITRNSPLHF

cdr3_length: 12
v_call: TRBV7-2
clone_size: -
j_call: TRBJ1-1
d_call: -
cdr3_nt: TGTGCCAGCAGCCACGGGAACACTGAAGCTTTCTTT
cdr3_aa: CASSHGNTEAFF

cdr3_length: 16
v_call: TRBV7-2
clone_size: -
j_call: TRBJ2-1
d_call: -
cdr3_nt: TGTGCCAGCAGCTTAGTAACGGGAGTCTCCTACAATGAGCAGTTCTTC
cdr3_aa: CASSLVTGVSYNEQFF

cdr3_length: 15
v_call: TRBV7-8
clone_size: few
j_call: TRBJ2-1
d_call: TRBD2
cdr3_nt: TGTGCCAGCAGTCACGGACTAGCGACCGCGCGGGAGCAGTTCTTC
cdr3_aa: CASSHGLATAREQFF

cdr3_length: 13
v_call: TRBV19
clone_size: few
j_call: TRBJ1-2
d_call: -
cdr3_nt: TGTGCCAGTAGTATAGTATACAGGGATGGCTACACCTTC
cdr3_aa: CASSIVYRDGYTF

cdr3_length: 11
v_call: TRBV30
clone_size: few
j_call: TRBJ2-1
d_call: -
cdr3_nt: TGCGCCTGGAGTGCGAGGAATGAGCAGTTCTTC
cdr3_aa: CAWSARNEQFF

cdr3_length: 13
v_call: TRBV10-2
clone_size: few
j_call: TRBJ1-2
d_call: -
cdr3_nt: TGCGCCAGCAGTGAGTCTGGCAGGAGGGGCTACACCTTC
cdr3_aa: CASSESGRRGYTF